The clone carrying this T cell receptor (beta chain) was seen many times. Its cognate antigen is unknown. This record belongs to a study of T-cell memory formation after mild COVID-19. Overall study results and limits: Chiefly within CM and EM were the contracting CD4+ clones; CD8+ ones were within EMRA.

In TCRdb, the 5' RACE reads were re-called with MiXCR into one record per CDR3 protein. Of approximately 340,000 distinct CDR3 sequences listed, over 10% are singletons. Per germline, CDR1 SEHNR and CDR2 FQNEAQ (reference sequence). The J segment lost 5 bases and the V segment lost 2 bases, leaving 11 bases of the junction unmatched. The CDR3 has 16 residues. The receptor was derived from a man younger than 30 who had mild COVID-19 (a few samples of this study predate the infection). Cell type and time point are not known. The sequenced material came from PBMCs or a T cell subset sorted from them (not recorded which). This chain connects TRBV7-9 to TRBJ1-2; 7 bases agree with TRBD1. CDR3 protein: CASSLSREQGIYGYTF. The CDR3, as DNA: TGTGCCAGCAGCTTATCCCGGGAACAGGGGATTTATGGCTACACCTTC.